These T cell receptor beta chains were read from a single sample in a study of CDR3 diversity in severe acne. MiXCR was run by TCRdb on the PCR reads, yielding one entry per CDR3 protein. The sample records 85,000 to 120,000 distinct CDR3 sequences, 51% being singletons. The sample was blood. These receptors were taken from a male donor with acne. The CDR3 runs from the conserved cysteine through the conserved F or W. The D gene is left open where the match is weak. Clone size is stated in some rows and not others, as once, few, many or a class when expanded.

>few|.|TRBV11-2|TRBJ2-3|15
TGTGCCAGCAGCGACCCGACCACCGGCACAGATACGCAGTATTTT
CASSDPTTGTDTQYF
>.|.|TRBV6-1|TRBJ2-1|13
TGTGCCAGCAGTTCCCCGGGGAACAATGAGCAGTCCTTC
CASSSPGNNEQSF
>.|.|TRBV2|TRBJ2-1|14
TGCGCCAGCTGTGAAGTCAGGGAAGACAATGAGCAGTTCTTC
CASCEVREDNEQFF
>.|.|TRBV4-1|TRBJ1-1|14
TGCGCCAGCAGCCAAGAACTACGGGCCACTGAAGCTTTCTTT
CASSQELRATEAFF
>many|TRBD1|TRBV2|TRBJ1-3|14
TGTGCCGGAAACTCCGGGACAGGGGGAAACACCATATATTTT
CAGNSGTGGNTIYF
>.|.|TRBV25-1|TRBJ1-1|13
TGTGCCAGCAGTGAGGGGCAACACACTGAAGCTTTCTTT
CASSEGQHTEAFF
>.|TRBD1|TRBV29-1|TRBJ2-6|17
TGCAGCGTTATACCGGGACAGGCTAGCTCTGGGGCCAACGTCCTGACTTTC
CSVIPGQASSGANVLTF
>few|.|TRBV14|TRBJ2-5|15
TGTGCCAGCAGCCAAGACCAGGGCGGACAAGAGACCCAGTACTTC
CASSQDQGGQETQYF
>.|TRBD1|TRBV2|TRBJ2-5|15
TGTGCCAGCGTAACCGGGACAGTGAACCAAGAGACCCAGTACTTC
CASVTGTVNQETQYF
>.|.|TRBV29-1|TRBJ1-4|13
TGCGGCGTGGCCGGGGATTGGGATGAAAAACTGTTTTTT
CGVAGDWDEKLFF
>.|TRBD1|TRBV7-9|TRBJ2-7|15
TGTGCCAGCACCCCTCCGGGACAGGGGAAGAACGAGCAGTACTTC
CASTPPGQGKNEQYF
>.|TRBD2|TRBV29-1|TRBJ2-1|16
TGCAGCGTTGAGGGACTAGCGGGAGTCACCGACAATGAGCAGTTCTTC
CSVEGLAGVTDNEQFF
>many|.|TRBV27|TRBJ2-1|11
TGTGCCAGCATCGATCGGGAGAGACAGTTCTTC
CASIDRERQFF
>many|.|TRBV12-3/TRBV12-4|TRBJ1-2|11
TGTGCCAGCAGTCCGGGGAATGGCTACACCTTC
CASSPGNGYTF
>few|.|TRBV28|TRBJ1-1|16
TGTGCCAGCAGTTTGATGCTTAGGGCGCAGGGGAGAGGAGCTTTCTTT
CASSLMLRAQGRGAFF